This is a list of T cell receptor beta chains from one sample in a study of identical twins. Each CDR3 protein gets one entry after TCRdb re-called the 5' RACE reads with MiXCR. The sample shows 350,000 or so distinct CDR3 sequences, roughly 9% of them seen only once. Sequenced: naive T cells sorted from blood. The receptor source for this set is a woman aged 50 to 60 in good health. The CDR3 runs from the conserved cysteine through the conserved F or W. The order of the fields is V gene, D gene, clone size, J gene, CDR3 protein, CDR3 DNA. D genes are given only for firm matches. Rows may omit the clone size; those that give it use once, few, many or a size class.

TRBV12-3/TRBV12-4	TRBD1	few	TRBJ1-2	CASSRQGEAYGYTF	TGTGCCAGCAGTCGACAGGGAGAAGCCTATGGCTACACCTTC
TRBV20-1	NA	few	TRBJ1-1	CSASGYQGPEAFF	TGCAGTGCGAGTGGGTACCAGGGCCCCGAAGCTTTCTTT
TRBV12-3/TRBV12-4	NA	many	TRBJ2-1	CASSNSGRTYNEQFF	TGTGCCAGCAGTAACTCAGGGAGAACCTACAATGAGCAGTTCTTC
TRBV10-3	NA	NA	TRBJ2-7	CAIRRDQADEQYF	TGTGCCATCAGGCGGGACCAGGCGGATGAGCAGTACTTC
TRBV29-1	NA	NA	TRBJ2-1	CSVRTHNEQFF	TGCAGCGTCAGGACTCACAATGAGCAGTTCTTC
TRBV29-1	NA	few	TRBJ1-1	CSSGGGFEAFF	TGCAGCTCAGGAGGTGGGTTTGAAGCTTTCTTT
TRBV5-1	NA	many	TRBJ2-3	CASSLGFTDTQYF	TGCGCCAGCAGCTTAGGCTTCACAGATACGCAGTATTTT
TRBV5-1	TRBD1	few	TRBJ2-7	CASSPPTGTPYEQYF	TGCGCCAGCAGCCCTCCGACAGGGACCCCCTACGAGCAGTACTTC
TRBV12-3/TRBV12-4	NA	many	TRBJ2-5	CASILKYRETQYF	TGTGCCAGCATTTTAAAATACCGAGAGACCCAGTACTTC
TRBV7-9	TRBD1	NA	TRBJ2-1	CASSLRFGRRQGLYNEQFF	TGTGCCAGCAGCCTCCGCTTCGGTAGGCGACAGGGCCTCTACAATGAGCAGTTCTTC
TRBV4-1	TRBD2	NA	TRBJ2-4	CASSQGFGREIAKNIQYF	TGCGCCAGCAGCCAAGGATTTGGGCGGGAGATAGCCAAAAACATTCAGTACTTC
TRBV7-9	TRBD1	many	TRBJ1-2	CASSLGQGSGGYTF	TGTGCCAGCAGCTTAGGACAGGGGTCCGGTGGCTACACCTTC
TRBV5-1	NA	many	TRBJ1-1	CASSLGGARNTEAFF	TGCGCCAGCAGCTTGGGTGGGGCTAGGAACACTGAAGCTTTCTTT
TRBV5-1	TRBD1	once	TRBJ2-7	CASSWVRGTAVYYEQYF	TGCGCCAGCAGCTGGGTCAGGGGGACAGCCGTTTACTACGAGCAGTACTTC
TRBV29-1	NA	many	TRBJ2-7	CSVGSQSSYEQYF	TGCAGCGTAGGGTCCCAGAGCTCCTACGAGCAGTACTTC
TRBV11-3	NA	many	TRBJ2-5	CASEEGAETQYF	TGTGCCAGTGAGGAGGGTGCAGAGACCCAGTACTTC
TRBV27	TRBD1	NA	TRBJ1-1	CASISRGLNTEAFF	TGTGCCAGCATCTCGAGGGGGCTGAACACTGAAGCTTTCTTT
TRBV24-1	TRBD2	many	TRBJ2-1	CATSDRWGREGRNEQFF	TGTGCCACCAGTGATCGATGGGGGCGGGAGGGCCGCAATGAGCAGTTCTTC
TRBV20-1	NA	few	TRBJ2-1	CSARDLRDSYTEQFF	TGCAGTGCTAGAGATCTCAGGGACTCCTACACTGAGCAGTTCTTC
TRBV3-1	NA	NA	TRBJ2-7	CASSQAVGRTYYEQYF	TGTGCCAGCAGCCAAGCCGTGGGCAGGACATACTACGAGCAGTACTTC
TRBV20-1	TRBD1	many	TRBJ2-3	CSAREVRGFGTDTQYF	TGCAGTGCTAGAGAAGTCAGGGGGTTTGGCACAGATACGCAGTATTTT
TRBV30	TRBD1	NA	TRBJ2-5	CAWEQDRDGKMETQYF	TGTGCCTGGGAGCAGGACAGGGATGGGAAAATGGAGACCCAGTACTTC
TRBV11-2	NA	few	TRBJ1-6	CASSSGKTATNSPLHF	TGTGCCAGCAGCTCAGGGAAGACTGCAACAAATTCACCCCTCCACTTT